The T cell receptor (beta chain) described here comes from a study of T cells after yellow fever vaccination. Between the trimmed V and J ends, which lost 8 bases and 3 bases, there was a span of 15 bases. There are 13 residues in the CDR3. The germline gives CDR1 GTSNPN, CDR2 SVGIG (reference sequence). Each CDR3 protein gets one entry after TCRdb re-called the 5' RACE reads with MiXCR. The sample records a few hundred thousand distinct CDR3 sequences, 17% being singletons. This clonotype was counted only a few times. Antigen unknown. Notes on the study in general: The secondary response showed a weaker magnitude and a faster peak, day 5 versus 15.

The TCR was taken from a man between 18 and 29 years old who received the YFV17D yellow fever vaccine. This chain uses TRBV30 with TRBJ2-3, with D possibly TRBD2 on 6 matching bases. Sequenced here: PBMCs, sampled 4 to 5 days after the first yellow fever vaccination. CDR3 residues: CAGNRERTDTQYF. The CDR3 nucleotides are TGTGCCGGAAACCGGGAGAGGACAGATACGCAGTATTTT.